One sample yielded the 28 T cell receptor beta chains listed below, sequenced in a study of metastatic and nonmetastatic thyroid tumors. Through MiXCR, TCRdb re-clonotyped the PCR reads. Of 12,000 to 15,000 clones listed, roughly 25% are singletons. All patients were untreated before thyroid surgery. The source material was tumor tissue. Every receptor here comes from a female donor with papillary thyroid cancer or a benign thyroid nodule (not recorded which). Some clones in this sample may be carry-over from other donors' samples.

This clone has ten or more counts. This chain joins TRBV7-6 and TRBJ2-7; TRBD1 might be the D (6 bases). Germline CDR1 and CDR2: SGHVS and FNYEAQ. The V end was cut by 4 bases, the J end by 8 bases, with 9 bases between. The length of the CDR3 is 11 residues. CDR3 sequence: CASSSDRQQYF. Here the CDR3 DNA reads TGTGCCAGCAGCTCCGACAGGCAGCAGTACTTC.

This clone appeared many times. The rearrangement links TRBV6-1 to TRBJ2-1, with TRBD1 matching 8 bases. The CDR3 is 16 amino acids. Germline CDR1 is MNHNS and CDR2 is SASEGT. With V trimmed by 6 bases and J by 5 bases, 12 bases remained unmatched. This chain's CDR3 is CASRERGQGAHNEQFF. The CDR3 region has the DNA TGTGCCAGCAGGGAAAGGGGGCAGGGGGCACACAATGAGCAGTTCTTC.

This clone was seen many times. The chain carries TRBV6-1 and TRBJ2-1, with 7 bases fitting TRBD2. Germline V gene lookup returns CDR1 MNHNS and CDR2 SASEGT. J was trimmed by 4 bases and V by 4 bases; bases with no gene match: 4. The CDR3 length is 14 residues. The CDR3 is CASSALADYNEQFF. DNA of the CDR3: TGTGCCAGCAGTGCTCTAGCGGATTACAATGAGCAGTTCTTC.

This clone was seen at least ten times. J is TRBJ2-1 and V is TRBV6-5; 10 bases are shared with TRBD2. CDR3 length: 20 amino acids. CDR1 is MNHEY and CDR2 is SVGAGI in the germline V gene. V gave up 5 bases and J gave up 0 bases; unmatched junction bases: 16. CDR3 DNA sequence: TGTGCCAGCAGTCGATGGGCTAGCGGGGGACGCCTTAGCTCCTACAATGAGCAGTTCTTC. Its translation is CASSRWASGGRLSSYNEQFF.

The chain combines TRBV6-1 with TRBJ2-7; D is unresolved. The V gene lost 2 bases and the J gene lost 7 bases, with 18 bases spanning the gap. The CDR3 runs 15 residues. The V gene's germline CDR1 is MNHNS and CDR2 SASEGT. The CDR3 region has the DNA TGTGCCAGCAGTGAACGTGGAGCTTTCCCTTTGGAGCAGTACTTC. This codes for CASSERGAFPLEQYF.

The chain employs TRBV7-6 and TRBJ1-2; D gene uncertain. The V end was cut by 8 bases, the J end by 0 bases, with 13 bases between. This CDR3 has 14 amino acids. The germline V gene has CDR1 SGHVS and CDR2 FNYEAQ. The CDR3 here is CASGPGWPNYGYTF. DNA for the CDR3: TGTGCCAGCGGCCCGGGTTGGCCTAACTATGGCTACACCTTC.

This clone came up a few times. The V call is TRBV15, the J call TRBJ2-1; tentative D call: TRBD2 (6 bases). The CDR3 sequence is 12 residues long. CDR1 is LNHNV and CDR2 is YYDKDF in the germline V gene (reference sequence). V was clipped by 3 bases and J by 13 bases, with 13 bases between them. The CDR3 here is CATSRAGGYQFF. The CDR3, as DNA: TGTGCCACCAGCAGGGCCGGGGGTTATCAGTTCTTC.

The V call is TRBV6-2 or TRBV6-3, the J call TRBJ2-7; 12 nucleotides match TRBD2. With 6 bases clipped from V and 4 bases from J, the junction kept 10 bases outside the gene matches. CDR1 and CDR2 (germline): MNHEY, SVGEGT. The CDR3 sequence is 16 residues long. CDR3 sequence: CASSLNRLAGDYEQYV. The CDR3 bases are TGTGCCAGCAGCCTAAACCGACTAGCGGGAGATTACGAGCAGTACGTC.

CDR3 region: CAWRKKNFYEQYF. The CDR3 DNA reads TGTGCCTGGAGAAAGAAGAATTTCTACGAGCAGTACTTC. The gene calls are TRBV30 and TRBJ2-7, with D uncertain. The CDR3 consists of 13 residues. V lost 3 bases and J lost 3, with 12 bases in between. Germline V lookup: CDR1 GTSNPN, CDR2 SVGIG (reference sequence).

The chain employs TRBV19 and TRBJ1-5; maybe TRBD1 (6 bases). CDR3 length: 18 amino acids. V shed 10 bases and J shed 0 bases, with 25 bases lying between them. Germline V CDR1 and CDR2: LNHDA, SQIVND (reference sequence). CDR3 sequence (DNA): TGTGCCACCGCGCTCCGGGACAAAGGGACCGATAGCAATCAGCCCCAGCATTTT. This encodes CATALRDKGTDSNQPQHF. The variable domain in full, completed from reference TRBV19 and TRBJ1-5, reads DGGITQSPKYLFRKEGQNVTLSCEQNLNHDAMYWYRQDPGQGLRLIYYSQIVNDFQKGDIAEGYSVSREKKESFPLTVTSAQKNPTAFYLCATALRDKGTDSNQPQHFGDGTRLSIL.

Notes on this clone: An end of the junction does not agree with germline; a read error may underlie this. The V gene is TRBV9, the J gene TRBJ1-2; D possibly corresponds to TRBD1 (6 bases). CDR1 and CDR2 from the germline V gene are SGDLS and YYNGEE. This CDR3 has 13 residues. CDR3 loop: CASNATGGSGYTF. The CDR3 DNA reads TGTGCAAGCAACGCGACAGGTGGCTCTGGCTACACCTTC.

The chain is built from TRBV27 and TRBJ2-1; D may be TRBD2 (6 bases). CDR1 is MNHEY, CDR2 SMNVEV, per germline (reference sequence). The CDR3 is made up of 12 amino acids. V shed 8 bases and J shed 6 bases, with 11 bases lying between them. The CDR3 sequence is CASGGGLNEQFF. The CDR3 DNA sequence: TGTGCCAGCGGGGGAGGACTCAATGAGCAGTTCTTC.

This clone was seen a few times. V usage is TRBV28 and J usage is TRBJ2-7; D perhaps matches TRBD1 (6 bases). CDR3 length: 15 residues. The V gene lost 6 bases and the J gene lost 0 bases, with 15 bases spanning the gap. The germline CDR1 and CDR2 sequences are MDHEN and SYDVKM. The CDR3 loop reads CASSSPRRGSYEQYF. In nucleotides, the CDR3 is TGTGCCAGCAGCTCCCCTCGCAGGGGCTCCTACGAGCAGTACTTC.

Judged by abundance, this clone is medium-sized. J is TRBJ2-1 and V is TRBV20-1; TRBD2 matches 12 bases. The CDR3 runs 16 residues. CDR1 is DFQATT and CDR2 is SNEGSKA in the germline V gene (reference sequence). J was trimmed by 6 bases and V by 1 base; bases with no gene match: 7. CDR3 nucleotide sequence: TGCAGTGCTAGAGGAAAGCTAGCGGGAGGGTTCAATGAGCAGTTCTTC. This translates into CSARGKLAGGFNEQFF.

The V and J genes are TRBV6-2 or TRBV6-3 and TRBJ2-3; 8 bases agree with TRBD2. V lost 2 bases to trimming and J lost 2 bases; unmatched junction nucleotides: 15. In germline, CDR1 is MNHEY, CDR2 SVGEGT. The CDR3 is 19 amino acids. The CDR3 protein is CASSYPIGILLADTDTQYF. The CDR3 DNA follows: TGTGCCAGCAGTTACCCCATAGGGATTCTACTAGCGGACACAGATACGCAGTATTTT.

This clone was picked up many times. The chain joins TRBV28 to TRBJ1-2; 9 nucleotides line up with TRBD1. Looked up from germline, CDR1 is MDHEN and CDR2 is SYDVKM. There are 15 residues in the CDR3. The J segment lost 6 bases and the V segment lost 6 bases, leaving 11 bases of the junction unmatched. The CDR3 nucleotides read TGTGCCAGCAGACTGTACCAAGACAGGGGGAATGGCTACACCTTC. Amino acid sequence: CASRLYQDRGNGYTF.

V gene TRBV14 combines with J gene TRBJ2-1; 7 nucleotides line up with TRBD2. J gave up 12 bases and V 8 bases, and 10 bases lay outside the gene matches. The CDR3 has 12 residues. The germline CDR1 and CDR2 sequences are SGHDN and FVKESK. CDR3 nucleotide sequence: TGTGCCAGCGGTTCTAGCGGAGGTGTGCAGTTCTTC. Protein: CASGSSGGVQFF.

J is TRBJ2-7 and V is TRBV20-1; no definite D call. V was cut by 4 bases and J by 3 bases, with 16 bases left in between. CDR3 length equals 14 residues. The germline CDR1 and CDR2 sequences are DFQATT and SNEGSKA (reference sequence). The CDR3 nucleotides read TGCAGTGCTACGTCATGTTCGGAAGGCTACGAGCAGTACTTC. Translation: CSATSCSEGYEQYF.

The gene calls are TRBV28 and TRBJ2-2; perhaps TRBD1 as D (5 bases). The germline V gene has CDR1 MDHEN and CDR2 SYDVKM. The CDR3 is made up of 13 amino acids. Trimming cost V 8 bases and J 14 bases, with 21 bases left between them. CDR3 coding DNA: TGTGCCAGCCTAAAAAGGGGCGCCGGGTATCTGTTTTTT. Translating it yields CASLKRGAGYLFF.

This clone was observed many times. The chain combines TRBV28 with TRBJ1-2; 8 nucleotides line up with TRBD1. V trimming: 2 bases; J trimming: 3 bases; junction bases outside the gene matches: 5. Germline loops: CDR1 MDHEN, CDR2 SYDVKM. The CDR3 has 15 residues. The CDR3 here is CASSLAGDRHYGYTF. The CDR3 DNA reads as TGTGCCAGCAGTTTAGCGGGGGACAGGCACTATGGCTACACCTTC.

To note about this clone: At one boundary the junction diverges from the germline segment, which might be a read error. This chain connects TRBV7-9 to TRBJ1-6; 7 positions agree with TRBD1. CDR3 size: 15 residues. Germline-derived CDR1 and CDR2 are SEHNR and FQNEAQ (reference sequence). The CDR3 region is CVSSLETGRYSPLHF. CDR3 nucleotides: TGTGTCAGCAGCTTAGAGACAGGGCGGTATTCACCCCTCCACTTT.

V and J are TRBV6-1 and TRBJ2-5; D unclear. The CDR3 covers 14 residues. Germline assignment: CDR1 MNHNS and CDR2 SASEGT. V lost 0 bases, J lost 5 bases, and 10 bases lay in between. The CDR3 nucleotides are TGTGCCAGCAGTGAAGCGCTTGCATCGGAGACCCAGTACTTC. This sequence encodes CASSEALASETQYF.

A few counts support this clone. This rearrangement joins TRBV6-1 to TRBJ1-3, with unresolved D. The CDR3 totals 13 residues. CDR1 MNHNS and CDR2 SASEGT come from the germline V gene. Trimming took off 6 bases at V and 7 bases at J, with 13 bases between the two ends. The CDR3 spells CASRPPGDNTIYF. The CDR3 coding sequence is TGTGCCAGCAGACCACCCGGAGATAACACCATATATTTT.

This clone has a count of ten or more. This chain links TRBV7-3 with TRBJ2-1; D tentatively reads TRBD1 or TRBD2 (5 bases each). The germline CDR1 and CDR2 sequences are SGHTA and FQGTGA. The CDR3 loop spans 13 amino acids. V gave up 9 bases and J gave up 8 bases, with 17 bases separating them. CDR3 sequence: CASRGEGSDEQFF. In nucleotides, the CDR3 is TGTGCCAGTCGAGGCGAGGGGAGCGATGAGCAGTTCTTC. Based on the CDR3 plus reference TRBV7-3 and TRBJ2-1, the full variable domain is GAGVSQTPSNKVTEKGKYVELRCDPISGHTALYWYRQSLGQGPEFLIYFQGTGAADDSGLPNDRFFAVRPEGSVSTLKIQRTERGDSAVYLCASRGEGSDEQFFGPGTRLTVL.

The rearrangement links TRBV20-1 to TRBJ2-2; no reliable D call. CDR1 and CDR2 (germline): DFQATT, SNEGSKA (reference sequence). The CDR3 loop spans 14 amino acids. The V end was cut by 2 bases, the J end by 6 bases, with 13 bases between. For the CDR3, the DNA is TGCAGTGCTAGATCGGGCAGGTTAGCCGGGGAGCTGTTTTTT. It translates to CSARSGRLAGELFF.

This clone was found a few times. The chain has TRBV6-1 and TRBJ2-2; TRBD2 agrees at 8 bases. Germline V lookup: CDR1 MNHNS, CDR2 SASEGT. Germline trimming cut 8 bases from V and 8 bases from J; bases unmatched to any gene: 10. CDR3 length: 14 residues. In nucleotides, the CDR3 is TGTGCCAGCTCCCCTCGGGGGGGGACGGGGGAGCTGTTTTTT. It is translated as CASSPRGGTGELFF.

This clone was observed many times. V gene TRBV5-5 combines with J gene TRBJ2-7, with D unclear. Trimming pared 0 bases from V and 1 base from J, leaving 11 bases between. The CDR3 covers 15 residues. Germline CDR1 reads SGHKS; CDR2 reads YYEKEE (reference sequence). The CDR3 coding sequence is TGTGCCAGCAGCTTGGCCAGGCCCACTTCCTACGAGCAGTACTTC. It translates to CASSLARPTSYEQYF.

This clone rates as medium-sized. The chain links TRBV28 to TRBJ2-2; maybe TRBD2 (5 bases). Germline V gene lookup returns CDR1 MDHEN and CDR2 SYDVKM. V was trimmed by 3 bases and J by 9 bases, leaving 11 bases between them. CDR3 length: 13 amino acids. This CDR3 is CASSFRGSRELFF. CDR3 coding DNA: TGTGCCAGCAGTTTCCGGGGATCCAGGGAGCTGTTTTTT.